Detailed here is one T cell receptor (beta chain). The clone's antigen remains unknown. No base quality values were provided; no much bigger clone lies one nucleotide off. To identify antigen-specific CD4+ T cell clonotypes by their expansion, the ViraFEST assay first stimulated PBMC with viral peptide pools and then applied TCR sequencing. After around 10 days of culture, CD4+ T cells were isolated with the EasySep CD4+ T cell isolation kit. Each participant received two doses of an mRNA SARS-CoV-2 vaccine, either BNT162b2 or mRNA-1273. Negative nucleocapsid antibody results before and after vaccination confirmed that the healthy vaccine recipients had no prior SARS-CoV-2 infection. Two million PBMC per well were cultured with about 10 ug/ml peptides in IMDM containing 5% human AB serum, approximately 10 IU/ml IL-2 and gentamicin. On days 3 and 7, half of the culture medium was replaced with fresh IL-2-containing medium. Unless noted otherwise, every peptide stimulation condition was grown in triplicate wells. Using Ficoll-Paque Plus gradient centrifugation, PBMC were separated from whole blood and then either used fresh or cryopreserved at -140C. Overlapping peptide pools spanned the spike proteins of SARS-CoV-2 and the common cold coronaviruses HCoV-NL63, HCoV-OC43 and HCoV-229E. The QIAamp micro DNA kit was used to extract genomic DNA from the cultured CD4+ T cells.

The junction carries 14 bases between V and J, which are trimmed by 5 bases and 12 bases respectively. The germline V gene (reference sequence) specifies LNHDA as CDR1 and SQIVND as CDR2. The CDR3 starts with the cysteine, ends with the phenylalanine, and has 12 residues. The DNA shown is the 36-base CDR3, in frame from base 1. The data derive from a study of vaccination effects on CD4 cells after COVID-19 (dated by TCRdb to 2021 to 2024). Turning to the overall study: Post-vaccine samples across the study were collected a median of 72 days after the second dose, with a range of 14 to 241. SARS-CoV-2 spike-specific CD4+ TCR repertoires were compared before and after mRNA vaccination in COVID-19 convalescent patients and in infection-naive vaccine recipients. A total of approximately 9 COVID-19 convalescent patients and several SARS-CoV-2-naive healthy vaccine recipients were included in the full study. In the study, cultures from other donors were sequenced using the Oncomine TCR Beta short-read assay on an Illumina iSeq 100. General findings and caveats noted by the study authors: Limitations of the study were the small number of convalescent patients and the absence of early post-infection timepoints. Marked clonal contraction was observed in both infection-induced and vaccine-induced clones at late post-vaccination timepoints, consistent with waning T cell responses. In healthy vaccine recipients, vaccine-induced clones were almost all SARS-CoV-2 mono-reactive, with only 1 of 255 cross-reactive with common cold coronaviruses.

Library generation was performed with the immunoSEQ multiplex PCR assay. TCR beta CDR3 sequencing was performed on DNA from the cultured, isolated CD4+ T cells. On the study's bioinformatics: The analysis removed non-productive TCR sequences, trimmed reads to the CDR3 region, and retained only CDR3s that were 7 or more amino acids long. Antigen-specific clonotypes were identified using the MANAFEST web app by comparison of expansion in peptide wells against reference cultures. To be called positive, a clone needed expansion at FDR<0.05 compared with the reference and with all other wells, an odds ratio greater than 5, and a frequency greater than 0.1% in two replicate wells. A clonotype was called cross-reactive if it was significantly expanded both in SARS-CoV-2 spike wells and in at least one common cold coronavirus spike condition. Levenshtein distance calculated with the stringdist R package was used to assess CDR3 similarity, and unrooted trees were constructed with ape in R 3.6.1. TCRdb mirrors the immuneACCESS table, restricted to in-frame sequences. Some clones are absent from its copies; in checked studies, under half trace to an unresolved V gene, and the reason for the others is unknown. That table supplies the V and J calls and clone size; D and trimming were determined from the DNA. In all, the sample holds tens of thousands of clones, and around 80% of those were seen once. The ten largest clones take up less than 6% of the sample.

The source material was CD4+ T cells from PBMCs cultured with SARS-CoV-2 spike peptides, sampled after COVID-19 vaccination. The cell subset or site label here, explained by the study, means: SARS-CoV-2 spike overlapping peptide pool stimulation. The receptor chain draws on TRBV19 and TRBJ2-1; no D segment can be confidently identified. The origin of this receptor is a human donor who received a COVID-19 vaccine. Some clones in this sample may be carry-over from other donors' samples. Here the CDR3 is given as CASSGSVETQFF. The sequenced DNA: TGTGCCAGTAGTGGCTCGGTAGAGACGCAGTTCTTC. Joined to the reference TRBV19 and TRBJ2-1 proteins, this CDR3 gives the full variable domain: DGGITQSPKYLFRKEGQNVTLSCEQNLNHDAMYWYRQDPGQGLRLIYYSQIVNDFQKGDIAEGYSVSREKKESFPLTVTSAQKNPTAFYLCASSGSVETQFFGPGTRLTVL.